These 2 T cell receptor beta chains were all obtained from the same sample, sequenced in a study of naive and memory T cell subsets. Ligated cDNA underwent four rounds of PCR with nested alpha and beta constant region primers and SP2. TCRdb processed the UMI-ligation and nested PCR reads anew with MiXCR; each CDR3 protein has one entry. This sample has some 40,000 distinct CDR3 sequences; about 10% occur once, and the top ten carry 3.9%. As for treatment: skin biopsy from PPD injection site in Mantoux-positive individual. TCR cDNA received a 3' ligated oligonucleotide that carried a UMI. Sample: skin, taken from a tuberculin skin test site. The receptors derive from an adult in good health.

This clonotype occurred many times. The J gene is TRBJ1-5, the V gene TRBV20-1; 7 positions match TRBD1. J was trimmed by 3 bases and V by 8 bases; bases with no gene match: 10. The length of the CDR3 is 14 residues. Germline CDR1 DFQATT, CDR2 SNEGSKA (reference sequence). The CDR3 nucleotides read TGCAGTACTACAGGGGCCCTACTCAATCAGCCCCAGCATTTT. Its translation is CSTTGALLNQPQHF.

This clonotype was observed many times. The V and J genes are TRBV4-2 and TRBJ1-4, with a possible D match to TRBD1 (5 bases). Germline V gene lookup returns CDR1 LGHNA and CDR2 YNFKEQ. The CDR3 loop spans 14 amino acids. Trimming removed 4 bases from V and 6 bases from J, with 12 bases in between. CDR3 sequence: CASSPGNGDEKLFF. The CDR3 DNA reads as TGTGCCAGCAGCCCAGGGAACGGGGATGAAAAACTGTTTTTT.